The entry below describes one T cell receptor beta chain. Sequencing used immunoSEQ multiplex PCR; TCRdb keeps in-frame clones, though not all of them. The table lists 150,000 to 190,000 clones, over 90% of them singletons. The sample comes from a study of control samples from healthy donors and cancer patients. This CDR3 has 15 residues. Germline V gives CDR1 MNHEY, CDR2 SVGAGI. V was cut by 0 bases and J by 0 bases, with 6 bases left in between. The chain carries TRBV6-5 and TRBJ1-5; D is uncertain. This receptor was identified in a man over 45 in good health. The specimen was blood. The CDR3 DNA follows: TGTGCCAGCAGTTACTCACGGGTTAGCAATCAGCCCCAGCATTTT. Protein sequence: CASSYSRVSNQPQHF.